A selection of T cell receptor beta chains follows, all from one sample in a study of blood T cell repertoires in COVID-19. Profiling relied on immunoSEQ multiplex PCR, and the TCRdb table lists in-frame clones only, not all of them. The profile shows almost 200,000 clones, about 86% of them singletons. The specimen sequenced was peripheral blood. The receptors shown here come from a woman in her seventies with acute or convalescent COVID-19. CDR3s include the opening cysteine and the closing phenylalanine or tryptophan. A D gene is named only where the DNA matches it firmly. For some rows the clone size is stated as once, few or many, or as a class when expanded; others skip it.

CDR3aa | CDR3nt | d_gene | abundance | j_gene | v_gene
CSAIPGEVYTF | TGCAGTGCTATCCCGGGGGAGGTCTACACCTTC | - | - | TRBJ1-2 | TRBV20-1
CASSLVRRGTSGRWNEQYF | TGTGCCAGCAGCTTAGTCCGTAGGGGGACTAGCGGGAGATGGAACGAGCAGTACTTC | TRBD2 | - | TRBJ2-7 | TRBV11-3
CASRFGTMLNTEAFF | TGTGCCAGCCGCTTCGGGACAATGTTGAACACTGAAGCTTTCTTT | - | few | TRBJ1-1 | TRBV7-2
CASSQDGGRNSPLHF | TGTGCCAGCAGCCAAGACGGAGGACGGAATTCACCCCTCCACTTT | - | - | TRBJ1-6 | TRBV14
CASSPAATGTNKLFF | TGCGCCAGCAGCCCGGCCGCCACAGGGACAAACAAACTGTTTTTT | - | - | TRBJ1-4 | TRBV5-1
CASSQGRGRGKLFF | TGTGCCAGCAGCCAGGGCAGGGGAAGGGGAAAACTGTTTTTT | - | - | TRBJ1-4 | TRBV3-1/TRBV3-2
CASSYSITYEQYF | TGTGCCAGCAGTTACTCAATCACCTACGAGCAGTACTTC | - | - | TRBJ2-7 | TRBV6-5
CASSFGGPTNEKLFF | TGCGCCAGCAGCTTTGGAGGGCCAACTAATGAAAAACTGTTTTTT | - | - | TRBJ1-4 | TRBV5-1
CASSSEVRYGYTF | TGTGCCAGCAGCTCGGAGGTGCGCTATGGCTACACCTTC | - | - | TRBJ1-2 | TRBV7-8
CASSRSPTRYTF | TGTGCCAGCAGCCGTAGTCCAACTCGCTACACCTTC | - | - | TRBJ1-2 | TRBV12-3/TRBV12-4
CASSLYRFTGELFF | TGTGCCAGCAGCTTGTACAGATTCACCGGGGAGCTGTTTTTT | - | once | TRBJ2-2 | TRBV5-6
CASSLDISLDEQYF | TGTGCCAGCAGTCTAGATATATCGTTGGACGAGCAGTACTTC | - | - | TRBJ2-7 | TRBV6-5
CASSLANKAGLAESYEQYF | TGTGCCAGCAGCTTAGCTAATAAGGCCGGACTAGCGGAATCCTACGAGCAGTACTTC | TRBD2 | - | TRBJ2-7 | TRBV7-2
CASSPLGLAGNTEAFF | TGTGCCAGCTCACCCTTGGGCCTCGCCGGGAACACTGAAGCTTTCTTT | - | - | TRBJ1-1 | TRBV18
CATSGTRTLSGNTIYF | TGTGCCACCAGCGGTACAAGGACACTCTCTGGAAACACCATATATTTT | - | - | TRBJ1-3 | TRBV15
CASSLSQGILTDTQYF | TGTGCCAGCAGTTTAAGTCAGGGGATCCTCACAGATACGCAGTATTTT | - | - | TRBJ2-3 | TRBV27
CASSIRAGTAYNEQFF | TGTGCCAGCAGTATAAGGGCCGGGACAGCTTACAATGAGCAGTTCTTC | TRBD1 | - | TRBJ2-1 | TRBV28
CASSQERQGNYGYTF | TGCGCCAGCAGCCAAGAGAGGCAGGGGAACTATGGCTACACCTTC | - | - | TRBJ1-2 | TRBV4-3
CASSETGESSPLHF | TGTGCCAGCAGCGAGACAGGGGAAAGTTCACCCCTCCACTTT | TRBD1 | few | TRBJ1-6 | TRBV25-1
CASSLGAEGETQYF | TGCGCCAGCAGCCTAGGGGCGGAGGGGGAGACCCAGTACTTC | - | - | TRBJ2-5 | TRBV5-1
CASSPPGGETQYF | TGTGCCAGCTCACCACCGGGAGGAGAGACCCAGTACTTC | - | - | TRBJ2-5 | TRBV18
CASSDSAGSRFF | TGTGCCAGCAGTGACTCGGCGGGATCTAGGTTCTTC | - | - | TRBJ2-1 | TRBV6-4
CASDTTTEAFF | TGTGCCAGTGATACTACGACTGAAGCTTTCTTT | - | - | TRBJ1-1 | TRBV19
CATSVGVGQLYGYTF | TGTGCCACCAGCGTTGGAGTTGGACAGCTGTATGGCTACACCTTC | - | - | TRBJ1-2 | TRBV15
CASSQSGQGNQPQHF | TGTGCCAGCAGTCAATCGGGACAGGGCAATCAGCCCCAGCATTTT | TRBD1 | once | TRBJ1-5 | TRBV2
CASQRQGEAFF | TGTGCCAGCCAACGACAGGGAGAAGCTTTCTTT | TRBD1 | - | TRBJ1-1 | TRBV6-5
CAITSLAGNEQFF | TGTGCCATAACCAGTCTAGCGGGGAATGAGCAGTTCTTC | TRBD2 | - | TRBJ2-1 | TRBV28
CASSPAQGYEQYF | TGTGCCAGCTCACCAGCACAGGGATACGAGCAGTACTTC | - | - | TRBJ2-7 | TRBV18
CASSHRGEQYF | TGTGCCAGCTCCCATCGCGGAGAGCAGTACTTC | - | - | TRBJ2-7 | TRBV18
CASSHETGKIDGYTF | TGTGCCAGCAGTCATGAGACAGGGAAAATAGATGGCTACACCTTC | TRBD1 | - | TRBJ1-2 | TRBV7-9
CASSYAGRLNTIYF | TGTGCCAGCAGTTACGCGGGCCGTTTAAACACCATATATTTT | - | few | TRBJ1-3 | TRBV6-5
CASSLVTVSDGAEAFF | TGTGCCAGCAGCTTAGTGACAGTGAGTGATGGAGCTGAAGCTTTCTTT | - | few | TRBJ1-1 | TRBV7-2
CASSTPGQFTDTQYF | TGTGCCAGCAGTACACCGGGACAGTTTACAGATACGCAGTATTTT | TRBD1 | - | TRBJ2-3 | TRBV7-9
CASSSGQTGEQYF | TGTGCCAGCTCATCCGGACAGACTGGTGAGCAGTACTTC | - | - | TRBJ2-7 | TRBV18
CASSPGHYTGELFF | TGTGCCAGCTCCCCGGGACACTACACCGGGGAGCTGTTTTTT | - | once | TRBJ2-2 | TRBV18
CASNQGDDTQYF | TGTGCCAGCAATCAGGGCGACGATACGCAGTATTTT | - | few | TRBJ2-3 | TRBV6-5
CASSPMGTGNSEAFF | TGTGCCAGTAGCCCGATGGGGACAGGTAACTCTGAAGCTTTCTTT | TRBD1 | once | TRBJ1-1 | TRBV19
CASTQDTANTGELFF | TGTGCCAGCACCCAGGACACTGCGAACACCGGGGAGCTGTTTTTT | - | - | TRBJ2-2 | TRBV6-5
CASSLRTYEQYF | TGTGCCAGCAGCTTAAGGACTTACGAGCAGTACTTC | - | - | TRBJ2-7 | TRBV11-2
CASSPMGTGGLEQYF | TGTGCCAGCAGCCCCATGGGGACAGGGGGCCTCGAGCAGTACTTC | TRBD1 | - | TRBJ2-7 | TRBV3-1/TRBV3-2
CASSRRGGRTEAFF | TGTGCCAGCAGCCGCCGAGGGGGACGGACTGAAGCTTTCTTT | - | - | TRBJ1-1 | TRBV11-2
CSASSPGSRRNTEAFF | TGCAGTGCTAGTTCACCAGGGTCCCGTAGAAACACTGAAGCTTTCTTT | - | - | TRBJ1-1 | TRBV20-1
CASSLGGQGYSPLHF | TGTGCCAGCAGCTTAGGTGGACAGGGCTATTCACCCCTCCACTTT | TRBD1 | once | TRBJ1-6 | TRBV7-2
CASSLAGGDLVVYGYTF | TGTGCCAGCAGTTTAGCAGGGGGCGACCTTGTTGTCTATGGCTACACCTTC | TRBD1 | - | TRBJ1-2 | TRBV28
CASSPQGRNEQYF | TGTGCCAGCAGCCCACAGGGTCGGAACGAGCAGTACTTC | - | - | TRBJ2-7 | TRBV7-9
CASSLTSPDRYNEQFF | TGTGCCAGCAGCTTAACCTCCCCCGACAGATACAATGAGCAGTTCTTC | - | - | TRBJ2-1 | TRBV7-2
CASSIQESNTEAFF | TGTGCCAGTAGTATACAGGAATCGAACACTGAAGCTTTCTTT | - | - | TRBJ1-1 | TRBV19
CASRIGFVDEKLFF | TGCGCCAGCAGAATCGGGTTCGTCGATGAAAAACTGTTTTTT | - | few | TRBJ1-4 | TRBV5-1
CASSERRGAHGEKLFF | TGCGCCAGCAGTGAGAGACGGGGGGCGCATGGTGAAAAACTGTTTTTT | - | - | TRBJ1-4 | TRBV10-1
CASSYGGLAEETQYF | TGTGCCAGCAGTTACGGGGGACTAGCGGAAGAGACCCAGTACTTC | TRBD2 | - | TRBJ2-5 | TRBV6-5
CAIRTSGALTDTQYF | TGTGCCATCAGGACTAGCGGGGCCCTCACAGATACGCAGTATTTT | TRBD2 | - | TRBJ2-3 | TRBV10-3
CASSPRLAGGTDTQYF | TGTGCCAGCAGCCCTAGACTAGCGGGAGGTACAGATACGCAGTATTTT | TRBD2 | once | TRBJ2-3 | TRBV11-3
CASSRAAGHSSPLHF | TGTGCCAGCAGCCGCGCGGCAGGGCACAGTTCACCCCTCCACTTT | - | once | TRBJ1-6 | TRBV27
CASSPIGSSYEQYF | TGTGCCAGCTCACCGATCGGGTCCTCCTACGAGCAGTACTTC | - | - | TRBJ2-7 | TRBV18